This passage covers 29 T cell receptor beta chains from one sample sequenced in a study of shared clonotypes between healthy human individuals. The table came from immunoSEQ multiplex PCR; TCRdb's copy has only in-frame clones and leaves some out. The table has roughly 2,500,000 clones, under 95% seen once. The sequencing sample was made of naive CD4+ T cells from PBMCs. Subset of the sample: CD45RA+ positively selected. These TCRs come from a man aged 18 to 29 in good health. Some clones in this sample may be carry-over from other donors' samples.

CDR3 loop: CASLGVAGTGELFF. For the CDR3, the DNA is TGTGCCAGCCTCGGGGTAGCGGGAACCGGGGAGCTGTTTTTT. V usage is TRBV5-6 and J usage is TRBJ2-2, with 8 bases lining up with TRBD2. V was clipped by 7 bases and J by 5 bases; unmatched bases: 7. Germline V lookup: CDR1 SGHDT, CDR2 YYEEEE. The CDR3 runs 14 residues.

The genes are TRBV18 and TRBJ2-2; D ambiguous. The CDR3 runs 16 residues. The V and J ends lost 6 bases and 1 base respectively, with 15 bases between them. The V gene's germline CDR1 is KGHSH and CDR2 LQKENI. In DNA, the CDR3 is TGTGCCAGCTCGCCTCGTGACGGGTTGAACACCGGGGAGCTGTTTTTT. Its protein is CASSPRDGLNTGELFF.

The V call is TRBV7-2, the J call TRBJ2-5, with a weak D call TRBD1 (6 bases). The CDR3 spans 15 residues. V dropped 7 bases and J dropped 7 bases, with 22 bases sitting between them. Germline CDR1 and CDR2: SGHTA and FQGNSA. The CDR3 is CASNSAGLQGGTQYF. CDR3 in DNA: TGTGCCAGCAACTCAGCCGGCCTTCAAGGGGGGACCCAGTACTTC.

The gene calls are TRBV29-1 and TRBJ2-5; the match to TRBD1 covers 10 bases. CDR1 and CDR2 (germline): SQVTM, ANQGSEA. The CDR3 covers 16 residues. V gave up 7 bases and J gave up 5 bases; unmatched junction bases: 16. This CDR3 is CSGSDRGEDSWETQYF. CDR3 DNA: TGCAGCGGCTCGGACAGGGGGGAGGACAGTTGGGAGACCCAGTACTTC.

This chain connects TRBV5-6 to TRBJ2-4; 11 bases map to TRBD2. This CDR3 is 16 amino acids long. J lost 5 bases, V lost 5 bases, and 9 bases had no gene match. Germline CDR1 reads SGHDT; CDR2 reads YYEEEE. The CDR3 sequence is CASSQRLAGIQNIQYF. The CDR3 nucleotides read TGTGCCAGCAGTCAAAGACTAGCGGGAATTCAAAACATTCAGTACTTC.

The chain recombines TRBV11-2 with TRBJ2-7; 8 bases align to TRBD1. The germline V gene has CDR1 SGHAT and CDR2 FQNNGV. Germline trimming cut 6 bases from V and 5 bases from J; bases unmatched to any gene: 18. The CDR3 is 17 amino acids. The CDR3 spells CASRSSKDRALIDEQYF. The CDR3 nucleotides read TGTGCCAGCAGGAGCTCTAAGGACAGGGCCCTCATAGACGAGCAGTACTTC.

The CDR3 DNA is TGTGCCAGCAGTTCCTACACCATATATTTT. Its translation: CASSSYTIYF. V usage is TRBV28 and J usage is TRBJ1-3; D ambiguous. The CDR3 runs to 10 residues. From germline, CDR1 is MDHEN and CDR2 SYDVKM. Trimming cost V 4 bases and J 8 bases, with 3 bases left between them.

CDR3 amino acids: CASSLGQGAWGTEAFF. CDR3 DNA: TGTGCCAGCAGCCTCGGACAGGGGGCTTGGGGCACTGAAGCTTTCTTT. The genes are TRBV7-2 and TRBJ1-1; 11 bases match TRBD1. The CDR3 consists of 16 residues. With 5 bases clipped from V and 4 bases from J, the junction kept 9 bases outside the gene matches. Germline V gene lookup returns CDR1 SGHTA and CDR2 FQGNSA.

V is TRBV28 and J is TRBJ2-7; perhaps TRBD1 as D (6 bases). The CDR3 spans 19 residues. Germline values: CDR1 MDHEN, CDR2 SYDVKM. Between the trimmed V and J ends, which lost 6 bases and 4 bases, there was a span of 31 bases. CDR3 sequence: CASRSPLSARTARGYEQYF. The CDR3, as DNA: TGTGCCAGCAGATCTCCCCTATCAGCCAGGACCGCGAGGGGGTACGAGCAGTACTTC.

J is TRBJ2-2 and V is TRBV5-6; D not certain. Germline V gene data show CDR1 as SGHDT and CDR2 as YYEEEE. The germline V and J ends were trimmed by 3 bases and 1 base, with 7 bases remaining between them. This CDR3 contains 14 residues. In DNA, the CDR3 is TGTGCCAGCAGCTGGGAAAGGAACACCGGGGAGCTGTTTTTT. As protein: CASSWERNTGELFF.

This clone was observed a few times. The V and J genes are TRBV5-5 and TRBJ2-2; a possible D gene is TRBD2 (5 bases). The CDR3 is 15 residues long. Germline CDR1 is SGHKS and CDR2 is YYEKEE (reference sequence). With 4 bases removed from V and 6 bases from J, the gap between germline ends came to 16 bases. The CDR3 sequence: CASSLGRGLAGELFF. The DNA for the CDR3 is TGTGCCAGCAGCCTGGGTCGAGGGCTAGCCGGGGAGCTGTTTTTT.

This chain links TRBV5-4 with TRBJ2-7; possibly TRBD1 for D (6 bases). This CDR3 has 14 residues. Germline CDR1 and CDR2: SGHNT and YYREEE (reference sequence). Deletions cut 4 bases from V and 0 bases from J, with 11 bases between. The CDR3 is CASSQGQLSYEQYF. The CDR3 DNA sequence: TGTGCCAGCAGCCAAGGACAGCTCTCCTACGAGCAGTACTTC.

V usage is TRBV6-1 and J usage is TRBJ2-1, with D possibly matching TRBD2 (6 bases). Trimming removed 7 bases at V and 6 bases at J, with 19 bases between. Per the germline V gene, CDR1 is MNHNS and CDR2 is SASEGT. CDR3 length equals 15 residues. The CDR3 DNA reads TGTGCCAGCAATCGGGAGCAGGGTTTCATCAATGAGCAGTTCTTC. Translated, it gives CASNREQGFINEQFF.

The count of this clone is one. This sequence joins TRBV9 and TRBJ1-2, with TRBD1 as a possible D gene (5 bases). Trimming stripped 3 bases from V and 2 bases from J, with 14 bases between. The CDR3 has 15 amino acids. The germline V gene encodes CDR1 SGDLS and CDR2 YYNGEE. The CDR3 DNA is TGTGCCAGCAGCGCTCGGGGGGAGACGAACTATGGCTACACCTTC. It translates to CASSARGETNYGYTF.

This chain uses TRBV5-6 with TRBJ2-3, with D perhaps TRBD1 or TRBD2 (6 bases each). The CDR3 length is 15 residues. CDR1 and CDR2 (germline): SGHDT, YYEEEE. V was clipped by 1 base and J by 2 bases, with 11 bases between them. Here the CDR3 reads CASSLYRGDTDTQYF. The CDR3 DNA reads TGTGCCAGCAGCTTGTATAGGGGGGACACAGATACGCAGTATTTT. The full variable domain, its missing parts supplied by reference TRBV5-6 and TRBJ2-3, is DAGVTQSPTHLIKTRGQQVTLRCSPKSGHDTVSWYQQALGQGPQFIFQYYEEEERQRGNFPDRFSGHQFPNYSSELNVNALLLGDSALYLCASSLYRGDTDTQYFGPGTRLTVL.

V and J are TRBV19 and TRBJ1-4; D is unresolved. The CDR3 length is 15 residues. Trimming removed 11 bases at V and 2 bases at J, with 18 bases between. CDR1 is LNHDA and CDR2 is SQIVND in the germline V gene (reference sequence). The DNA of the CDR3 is TGTGCCTCCTCCCGGCCGGGCGCGACTAATGAAAAACTGTTTTTT. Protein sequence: CASSRPGATNEKLFF.

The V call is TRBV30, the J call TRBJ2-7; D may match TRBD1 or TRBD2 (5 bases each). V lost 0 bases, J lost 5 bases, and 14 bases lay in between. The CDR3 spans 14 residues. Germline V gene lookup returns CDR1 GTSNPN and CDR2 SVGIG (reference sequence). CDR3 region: CAWSVQEGMDEQYF. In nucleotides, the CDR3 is TGTGCCTGGAGTGTACAAGAGGGGATGGACGAGCAGTACTTC.

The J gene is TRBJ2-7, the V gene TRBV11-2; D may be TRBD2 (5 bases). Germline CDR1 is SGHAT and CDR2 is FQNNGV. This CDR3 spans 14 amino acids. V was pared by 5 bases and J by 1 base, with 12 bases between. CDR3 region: CASSQVRASYEQYF. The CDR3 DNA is TGTGCCAGCAGCCAAGTGCGGGCGTCCTACGAGCAGTACTTC.

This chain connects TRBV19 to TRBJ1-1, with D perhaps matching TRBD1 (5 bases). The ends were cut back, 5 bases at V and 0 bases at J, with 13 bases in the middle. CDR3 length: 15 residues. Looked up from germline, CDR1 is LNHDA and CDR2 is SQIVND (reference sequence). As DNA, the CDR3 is TGTGCCAGTAGTCCGGTAGACAGTTTGAACACTGAAGCTTTCTTT. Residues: CASSPVDSLNTEAFF.

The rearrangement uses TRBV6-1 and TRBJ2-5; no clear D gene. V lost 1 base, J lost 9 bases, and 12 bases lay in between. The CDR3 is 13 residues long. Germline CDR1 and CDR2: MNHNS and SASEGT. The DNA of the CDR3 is TGTGCCAGCAGTGAAGATGGGCTAGACTCCCAGTACTTC. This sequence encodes CASSEDGLDSQYF.

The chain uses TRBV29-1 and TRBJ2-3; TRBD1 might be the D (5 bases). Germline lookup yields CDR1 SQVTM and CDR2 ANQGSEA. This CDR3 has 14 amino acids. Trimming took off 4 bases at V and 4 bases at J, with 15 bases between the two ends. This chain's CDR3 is CSVAHGAPADTQYF. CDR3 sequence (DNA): TGCAGCGTTGCTCATGGGGCCCCGGCAGATACGCAGTATTTT.

The DNA of the CDR3 is TGTGCCAGTTTGGGGGGACCAACTAATGAAAAACTGTTTTTT. It specifies CASLGGPTNEKLFF. The rearrangement links TRBV28 to TRBJ1-4; TRBD1 might be the D (5 bases). Germline assignment: CDR1 MDHEN and CDR2 SYDVKM. The CDR3 spans 14 residues. Trimming removed 9 bases at V and 0 bases at J, with 11 bases between.

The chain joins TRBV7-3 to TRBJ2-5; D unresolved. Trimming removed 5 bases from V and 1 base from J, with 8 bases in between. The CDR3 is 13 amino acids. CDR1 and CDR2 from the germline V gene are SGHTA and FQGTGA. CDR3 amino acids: CASSQSSQETQYF. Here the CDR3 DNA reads TGTGCCAGCAGCCAAAGCAGCCAAGAGACCCAGTACTTC.

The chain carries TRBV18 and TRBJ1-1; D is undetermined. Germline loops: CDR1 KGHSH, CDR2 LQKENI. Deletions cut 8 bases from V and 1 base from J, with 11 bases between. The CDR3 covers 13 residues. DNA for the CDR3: TGTGCCAGCGAAACCAGAGGGAACACTGAAGCTTTCTTT. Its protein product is CASETRGNTEAFF.

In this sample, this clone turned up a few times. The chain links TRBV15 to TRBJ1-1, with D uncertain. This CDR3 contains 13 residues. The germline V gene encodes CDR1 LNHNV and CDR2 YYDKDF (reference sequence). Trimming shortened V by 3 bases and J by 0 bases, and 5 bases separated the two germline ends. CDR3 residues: CATSSGMNTEAFF. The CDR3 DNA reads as TGTGCCACCAGCAGTGGTATGAACACTGAAGCTTTCTTT.

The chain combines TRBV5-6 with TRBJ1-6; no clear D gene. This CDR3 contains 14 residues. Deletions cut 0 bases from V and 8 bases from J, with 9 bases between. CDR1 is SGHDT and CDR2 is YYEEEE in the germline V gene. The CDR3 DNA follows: TGTGCCAGCAGCTTGGACAACGGGGATTCACCCCTCCACTTT. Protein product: CASSLDNGDSPLHF. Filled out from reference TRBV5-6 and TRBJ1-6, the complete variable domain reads DAGVTQSPTHLIKTRGQQVTLRCSPKSGHDTVSWYQQALGQGPQFIFQYYEEEERQRGNFPDRFSGHQFPNYSSELNVNALLLGDSALYLCASSLDNGDSPLHFGNGTRLTVT.

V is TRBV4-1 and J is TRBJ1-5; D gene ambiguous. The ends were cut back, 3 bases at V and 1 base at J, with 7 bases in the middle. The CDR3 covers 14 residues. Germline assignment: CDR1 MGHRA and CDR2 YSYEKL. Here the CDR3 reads CASSQLPSNQPQHF. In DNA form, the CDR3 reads TGCGCCAGCAGCCAGCTCCCAAGCAATCAGCCCCAGCATTTT.

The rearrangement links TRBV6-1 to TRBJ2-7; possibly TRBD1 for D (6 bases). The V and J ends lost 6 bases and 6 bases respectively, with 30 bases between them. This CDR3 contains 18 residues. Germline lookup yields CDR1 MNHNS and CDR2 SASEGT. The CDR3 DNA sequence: TGTGCCAGCAGCGAAAAAAGGTATAGGGCAGGGGCGCCGGGCGAGCAGTACTTC. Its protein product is CASSEKRYRAGAPGEQYF.

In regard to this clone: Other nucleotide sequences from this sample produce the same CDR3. The CDR3 protein is CSVARGGDQETQYF. For the CDR3, the DNA is TGCAGCGTTGCTCGGGGGGGGGATCAAGAGACCCAGTACTTC. The gene calls are TRBV29-1 and TRBJ2-5; 8 positions match TRBD2. V shed 4 bases, J shed 2 bases, and the junction held 6 bases outside the gene matches. Germline CDR1 SQVTM, CDR2 ANQGSEA. CDR3 length: 14 residues. Combining the CDR3 with reference TRBV29-1 and TRBJ2-5 gives the whole variable domain SAVISQKPSRDICQRGTSLTIQCQVDSQVTMMFWYRQQPGQSLTLIATANQGSEATYESGFVIDKFPISRPNLTFSTLTVSNMSPEDSSIYLCSVARGGDQETQYFGPGTRLLVL.